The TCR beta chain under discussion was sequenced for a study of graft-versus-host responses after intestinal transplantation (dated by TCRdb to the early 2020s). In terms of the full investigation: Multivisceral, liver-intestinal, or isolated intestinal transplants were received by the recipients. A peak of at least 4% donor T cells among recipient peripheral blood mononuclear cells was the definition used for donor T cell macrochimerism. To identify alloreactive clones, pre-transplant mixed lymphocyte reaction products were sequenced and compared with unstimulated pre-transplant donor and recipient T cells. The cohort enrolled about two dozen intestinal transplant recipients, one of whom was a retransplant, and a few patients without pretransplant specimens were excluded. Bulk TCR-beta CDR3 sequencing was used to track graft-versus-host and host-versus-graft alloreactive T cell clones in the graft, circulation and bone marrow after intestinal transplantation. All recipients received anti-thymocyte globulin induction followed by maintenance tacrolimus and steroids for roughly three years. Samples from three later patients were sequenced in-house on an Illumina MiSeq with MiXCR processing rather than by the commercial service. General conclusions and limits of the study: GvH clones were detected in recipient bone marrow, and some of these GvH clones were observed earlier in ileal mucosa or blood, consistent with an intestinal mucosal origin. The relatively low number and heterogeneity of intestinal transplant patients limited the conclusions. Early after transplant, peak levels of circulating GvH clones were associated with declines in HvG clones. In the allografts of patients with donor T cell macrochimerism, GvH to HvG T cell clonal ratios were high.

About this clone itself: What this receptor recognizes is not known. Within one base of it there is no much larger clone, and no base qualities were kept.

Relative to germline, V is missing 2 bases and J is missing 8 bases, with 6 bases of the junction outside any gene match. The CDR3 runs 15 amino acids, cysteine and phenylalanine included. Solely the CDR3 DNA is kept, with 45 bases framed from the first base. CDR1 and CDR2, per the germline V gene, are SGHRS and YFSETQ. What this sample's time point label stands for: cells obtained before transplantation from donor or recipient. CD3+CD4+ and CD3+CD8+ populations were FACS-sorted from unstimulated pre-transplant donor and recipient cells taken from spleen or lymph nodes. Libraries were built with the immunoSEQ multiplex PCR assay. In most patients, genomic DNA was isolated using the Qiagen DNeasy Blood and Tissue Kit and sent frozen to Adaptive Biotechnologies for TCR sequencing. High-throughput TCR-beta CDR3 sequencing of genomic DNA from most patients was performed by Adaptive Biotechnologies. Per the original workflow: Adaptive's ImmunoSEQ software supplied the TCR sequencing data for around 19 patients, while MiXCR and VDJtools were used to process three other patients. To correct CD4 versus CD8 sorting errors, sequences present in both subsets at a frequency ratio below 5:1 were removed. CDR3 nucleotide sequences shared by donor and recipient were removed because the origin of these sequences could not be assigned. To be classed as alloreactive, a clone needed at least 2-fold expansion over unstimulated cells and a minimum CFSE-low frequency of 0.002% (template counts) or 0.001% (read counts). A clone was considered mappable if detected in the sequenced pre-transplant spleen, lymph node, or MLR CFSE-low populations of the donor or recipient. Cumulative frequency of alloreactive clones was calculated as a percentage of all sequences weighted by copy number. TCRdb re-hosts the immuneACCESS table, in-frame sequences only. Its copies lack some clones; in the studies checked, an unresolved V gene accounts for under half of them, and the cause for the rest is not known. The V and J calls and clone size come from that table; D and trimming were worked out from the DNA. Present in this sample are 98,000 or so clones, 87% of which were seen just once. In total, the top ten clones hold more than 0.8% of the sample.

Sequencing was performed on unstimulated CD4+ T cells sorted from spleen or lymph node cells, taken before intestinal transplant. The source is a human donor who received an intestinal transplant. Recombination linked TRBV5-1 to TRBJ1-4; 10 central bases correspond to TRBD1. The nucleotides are TGCGCCAGCAGCTTCGACAGGGGGCGCGTCGAAAAACTGTTTTTT. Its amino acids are CASSFDRGRVEKLFF.